This T cell receptor (beta chain) comes out of a study of blood T cell repertoires in COVID-19. The assay was immunoSEQ multiplex PCR, and TCRdb's table has in-frame clones only and misses some. The table includes approximately 280,000 clones, around nine tenths detected once. Germline CDR1 is MNHEY and CDR2 is SVGAGI. V gave up 6 bases and J gave up 4 bases, with 10 bases separating them. The CDR3 totals 13 residues. This receptor was identified in a man in his forties or fifties with acute or convalescent COVID-19. What was sequenced was peripheral blood. This chain joins TRBV6-5 and TRBJ1-5; maybe TRBD1 (5 bases). The CDR3 sequence: CASSHGGNQPQHF. CDR3 nucleotide sequence: TGTGCCAGCAGCCATGGGGGGAATCAGCCCCAGCATTTT.